Presented here are 4 T cell receptor beta chains from one specimen sequenced in a study of cytomegalovirus exposure and HLA in healthy donors. 13 Jbeta primers and 60 Vbeta primers were used for the PCR. The method was immunoSEQ multiplex PCR; TCRdb's version includes in-frame clones alone and lacks a portion of them. Of 150,000 or so clones in the sample, about 75% were seen once. What was sequenced was PBMCs. Every receptor here comes from a man in his forties or fifties in good health and CMV-seronegative.

The sample holds a few counts of this clone. The V gene is TRBV2, the J gene TRBJ1-1; D might be TRBD1 (5 bases). CDR1 SNHLY and CDR2 FYNNEI come from the germline V gene. This CDR3 comprises 12 residues. The ends were cut back, 4 bases at V and 11 bases at J, with 14 bases in the middle. The chain's CDR3 is CASSGQGIWAFF. The DNA for the CDR3 is TGTGCCAGCAGTGGCCAGGGAATTTGGGCTTTCTTT.

This clone was recorded a few times. CDR3 loop: CASSSDSNTEAFF. CDR3 bases: TGTGCCAGCAGCTCAGACAGTAACACTGAAGCTTTCTTT. The chain is built from TRBV5-4 and TRBJ1-1, with D perhaps TRBD1 (5 bases). V was shortened by 3 bases and J by 2 bases, with 8 bases between the two germline ends. Germline V lookup: CDR1 SGHNT, CDR2 YYREEE (reference sequence). The CDR3 length is 13 residues. The full variable domain, its missing parts supplied by reference TRBV5-4 and TRBJ1-1, is ETGVTQSPTHLIKTRGQQVTLRCSSQSGHNTVSWYQQALGQGPQFIFQYYREEENGRGNFPPRFSGLQFPNYSSELNVNALELDDSALYLCASSSDSNTEAFFGQGTRLTVV.

The J gene is TRBJ1-5, the V gene TRBV18, with a tentative D call TRBD1 (5 bases). The CDR3 length is 15 residues. Per germline, CDR1 KGHSH and CDR2 LQKENI. V was clipped by 1 base and J by 0 bases, with 7 bases between them. This CDR3 reads CASSPRGDSNQPQHF. CDR3 coding DNA: TGTGCCAGCTCACCACGGGGGGATAGCAATCAGCCCCAGCATTTT.

This clone has just one count. The chain is built from TRBV2 and TRBJ1-1; TRBD1 might be the D (5 bases). Germline V gene data show CDR1 as SNHLY and CDR2 as FYNNEI. This CDR3 has 12 residues. Trimming took 2 bases from V and 6 from J, leaving 7 bases between them. The CDR3 loop reads CASSESRAEAFF. The CDR3 region has the DNA TGTGCCAGCAGTGAAAGCAGGGCTGAAGCTTTCTTT.